This T cell receptor (beta chain) was identified during a study of regulatory T cells in long-lasting Graves disease. Libraries of TCR beta came from iRepertoire HTBI primers plus Arm-PCR of CDR3 regions. A single record per CDR3 protein comes from TCRdb applying MiXCR to the multiplex PCR reads. The data contain under 450,000 distinct CDR3 sequences, around 15% of them singletons. With respect to this clonotype: At one of its ends the junction is not consistent with the germline gene, which may arise from a read error.

Sample time point: newly diagnosed GD, antithyroid drugs for less than 3 months. Generation of the TCR library employed RNA extracted from PBMCs. The data also belong to a second study, concerning T cells in Graves' hyperthyroidism and ophthalmopathy.

The sequence came from a woman between 18 and 30 years old with Graves disease. Sequencing used peripheral blood mononuclear cells (PBMCs), obtained at new diagnosis, from a patient treated with antithyroid drugs.

CDR3 in amino acids: CSVEESGGGSGANVLAF. CDR3 DNA sequence: TGCAGCGTTGAAGAGAGCGGGGGGGGCTCTGGGGCCAACGTCCTGGCTTTC. The V gene is TRBV29-1, the J gene TRBJ2-6; TRBD2 matches 10 bases. Germline lookup yields CDR1 SQVTM and CDR2 ANQGSEA. The CDR3 covers 17 residues.